One and the same sample provided the 12 T cell receptor beta chains below, sequenced in a study of CD4+ T cells in melanoma. Only in-frame clones appear in the TCRdb table, and some are missing; sequencing was by immunoSEQ multiplex PCR. The data contain some 9,900 clones, roughly 80% of them singletons. Sequenced material: cells from a culture (not recorded whether cultured in vitro). The receptor set was obtained from a human donor with melanoma.

V and J are TRBV19 and TRBJ1-3; D unclear. The CDR3 sequence is 12 residues long. Germline loops: CDR1 LNHDA, CDR2 SQIVND (reference sequence). V shed 5 bases and J shed 4 bases, with 6 bases lying between them. The DNA of the CDR3 is TGTGCCAGTAGTGGCCCGGGAAACACCATATATTTT. It is translated as CASSGPGNTIYF. Supplemented by reference TRBV19 and TRBJ1-3, the full variable domain reads DGGITQSPKYLFRKEGQNVTLSCEQNLNHDAMYWYRQDPGQGLRLIYYSQIVNDFQKGDIAEGYSVSREKKESFPLTVTSAQKNPTAFYLCASSGPGNTIYFGEGSWLTVV.

The rearrangement links TRBV7-9 to TRBJ1-6; no clear D gene. This CDR3 is built from 14 residues. CDR1 SEHNR and CDR2 FQNEAQ come from the germline V gene (reference sequence). The V and J ends lost 1 base and 6 bases respectively, with 7 bases between them. CDR3 bases: TGTGCCAGCAGCTTAGAGGGAGCTAATTCACCCCTCCACTTT. This encodes CASSLEGANSPLHF.

The chain links TRBV18 to TRBJ1-2; D may be TRBD1 (5 bases). The V gene lost 3 bases and the J gene lost 4 bases, with 21 bases spanning the gap. This CDR3 contains 17 residues. CDR1 KGHSH and CDR2 LQKENI come from the germline V gene. The CDR3 DNA follows: TGTGCCAGCTCACCTGTATTACGAGGACAACCGTCCTATGGCTACACCTTC. Its protein product is CASSPVLRGQPSYGYTF.

This sequence joins TRBV5-7 and TRBJ1-2; D may be TRBD1 (5 bases). TRBV5-7 is placed among ORFs of uncertain function. This CDR3 region has 15 residues. Trimming cost V 4 bases and J 3 bases, with 16 bases left between them. CDR3 nucleotides: TGTGCCAGCAGCCCCATTTACAGGAACGACTATGGCTACACCTTC. Its translation: CASSPIYRNDYGYTF.

The chain has TRBV18 and TRBJ1-1; no firm D call. The CDR3 is made up of 17 amino acids. The germline CDR1 and CDR2 sequences are KGHSH and LQKENI. V was trimmed by 0 bases and J by 0 bases, leaving 14 bases between them. For the CDR3, the DNA is TGTGCCAGCTCACCACCGTGGCAGGTGAGCATGAACACTGAAGCTTTCTTT. It codes for CASSPPWQVSMNTEAFF.

This clone was seen just once. V gene TRBV4-1 combines with J gene TRBJ2-1; 9 bases line up with TRBD1. Germline loops: CDR1 MGHRA, CDR2 YSYEKL. The CDR3 length is 15 residues. J lost 9 bases, V lost 7 bases, and 13 bases had no gene match. The CDR3 sequence is CASMPGTGLISEQFF. The CDR3 bases are TGCGCCAGCATGCCCGGGACAGGGCTAATATCTGAGCAGTTCTTC.

This chain links TRBV4-1 with TRBJ1-6; D possibly corresponds to TRBD1 (5 bases). The V end was cut by 3 bases, the J end by 7 bases, with 16 bases between. The CDR3 is 16 amino acids. In germline, CDR1 is MGHRA, CDR2 YSYEKL. The CDR3 bases are TGCGCCAGCAGCCAGGCTCCGGGACGGTCCAATTCACCCCTCCACTTT. This translates into CASSQAPGRSNSPLHF.

The chain joins TRBV27 to TRBJ1-5; 7 bases align to TRBD1. Germline CDR1 reads MNHEY; CDR2 reads SMNVEV (reference sequence). J lost 1 base, V lost 0 bases, and 3 bases had no gene match. This CDR3 is 16 amino acids long. The CDR3 bases are TGTGCCAGCAGTTTATCTTGGGACAGAAGCAATCAGCCCCAGCATTTT. Translated: CASSLSWDRSNQPQHF.

The J gene is TRBJ1-4, the V gene TRBV5-1; D uncertain. CDR1 SGHRS and CDR2 YFSETQ come from the germline V gene. Trimming removed 1 base at V and 14 bases at J, with 15 bases between. There are 13 residues in the CDR3. CDR3 in amino acids: CASSLIGLGGLFF. The CDR3 coding sequence is TGCGCCAGCAGCTTGATTGGCTTGGGAGGGCTGTTTTTT.

The V call is TRBV27, the J call TRBJ1-2, with D possibly TRBD1 on 6 matching bases. The CDR3 length is 17 residues. The V and J ends lost 5 bases and 5 bases respectively, with 24 bases between them. From germline, CDR1 is MNHEY and CDR2 SMNVEV (reference sequence). CDR3 region: CASSPRNTGPRAYGYTF. CDR3 DNA: TGTGCCAGCAGTCCCCGAAATACAGGGCCGAGGGCATATGGCTACACCTTC.

V gene TRBV5-5 combines with J gene TRBJ2-3; D is perhaps TRBD2 (5 bases). The ends were cut back, 3 bases at V and 7 bases at J, with 9 bases in the middle. Germline V gene lookup returns CDR1 SGHKS and CDR2 YYEKEE (reference sequence). The CDR3 extends over 12 amino acids. In nucleotides, the CDR3 is TGTGCCAGCAGCTCGGACTCTTATACGCAGTATTTT. This gives the protein CASSSDSYTQYF.

This clone ranks as large (0.1 to 1%). The chain has TRBV19 and TRBJ2-7; D remains unclear. This CDR3 is built from 12 residues. V lost 3 bases to trimming and J lost 3 bases, with 6 bases between them. Germline V gene lookup returns CDR1 LNHDA and CDR2 SQIVND (reference sequence). This CDR3 reads CASSMSYYEQYF. For the CDR3, the DNA is TGTGCCAGTAGTATGTCGTACTACGAGCAGTACTTC.